Given below is one TCR beta chain in context. What it recognizes is unknown. Blood samples were obtained at baseline, cycle 4 day 1, and cycle 7 day 1. This sample is part of a study of OX40 agonist ivuxolimab in advanced cancers. Looking at the study overall: A partial response was reached by three patients: one with hepatocellular carcinoma and two with cutaneous melanoma.

The protocol was immunoSEQ multiplex PCR, while the TCRdb copy is restricted to in-frame clones and leaves out a portion. The sample carries 30,000 to 40,000 clones, 60% to 85% recorded once. General study points: Still undetermined is the antigen specificity of the expanded peripheral T cells. People who partly responded at 0.1-3.0 mg/kg had some of the least clonal expansion seen.

The CDR3 consists of 15 residues. After removal of 7 bases from V and 1 base from J, the junction contained 3 bases not matched to a gene. Germline V gives CDR1 MNHNS, CDR2 SASEGT. The chain recombines TRBV6-1 with TRBJ2-6; 8 bases match TRBD1. The sequence derives from an adult with an advanced solid tumor such as melanoma, head and neck, liver or kidney cancer. Material: CD4+ or CD8+ T cells sorted from blood, obtained in a trial of the OX40 agonist ivuxolimab. The CDR3 here is CASTRGLSGANVLTF. DNA of the CDR3: TGTGCCAGCACCAGGGGGCTGTCTGGGGCCAACGTCCTGACTTTC.